A single T cell receptor beta chain is shown here with its context. Antigen unknown. The record originates from a study of vaccination and CD4 T cells after COVID-19. Sequencing of DNA taken from cultured CD4+ T cells relied on the Oncomine TCR Beta short-read assay. From the PCR reads, TCRdb called clonotypes with MiXCR, one entry per CDR3 protein. The profile shows a few thousand distinct CDR3 sequences, over 30% of them singletons. Documented treatment: roughly 11-day PBMC culture with coronavirus spike peptide pools or control peptides (ViraFEST assay). The TCR sequence derives from a human donor who had recovered from COVID-19. The sequences come from CD4+ T cells from blood, cultured in vitro, collected after SARS-CoV-2 vaccination.

CDR3 sequence (DNA): TGTGCCTGGAACAGGGGGAGAGAGACCCAGTACTTC. It translates to CAWNRGRETQYF. V gene TRBV30 combines with J gene TRBJ2-5; 8 bases are shared with TRBD1. CDR3 length: 12 amino acids. V trimming: 4 bases; J trimming: 4 bases; junction bases outside the gene matches: 2. Germline V gene lookup returns CDR1 GTSNPN and CDR2 SVGIG (reference sequence). Variable domain in full (rest from reference TRBV30 and TRBJ2-5): SQTIHQWPATLVQPVGSPLSLECTVEGTSNPNLYWYRQAAGRGLQLLFYSVGIGQISSEVPQNLSASRPQDRQFILSSKKLLLSDSGFYLCAWNRGRETQYFGPGTRLLVL.